Below, 21 T cell receptor beta chains from the same sample are listed, as sequenced in a study of post-analysis software for immune sequencing data. Points from the study as a whole: In patients, TRBV5-6, TRBV5-1 and TRBV20-1 belonged to roughly five TRBV segments found more frequently than in controls.

Included in the TCR beta cDNA libraries were unique molecular identifiers. Each CDR3 protein gets one entry after TCRdb re-called the PCR reads with MiXCR. The sample yields about 770,000 distinct CDR3 sequences, about 43% seen once. No antigen has been identified for these receptors. The source material was blood. These receptors were collected from a girl aged 10-17 years with multiple sclerosis.

This chain links TRBV24-1 with TRBJ2-3; D unresolved. The V end lost 0 bases, the J end lost 7 bases, and 13 bases lay between the germline ends. Germline loops: CDR1 KGHDR, CDR2 SFDVKD. This CDR3 contains 15 residues. In DNA, the CDR3 is TGTGCCACCAGTGATTTGCGGGCCTCTCCTTATACGCAGTATTTT. Protein product: CATSDLRASPYTQYF.

This chain connects TRBV12-3 or TRBV12-4 to TRBJ1-1; perhaps TRBD1 as D (6 bases). The CDR3 runs to 14 residues. Trimming left V 6 bases short and J 3 bases short, with 14 bases between. CDR3 sequence (DNA): TGTGCCAGCAGCACAGGGAATTGGGACACTGAAGCTTTCTTT. Encoded protein: CASSTGNWDTEAFF.

This clonotype was detected only once. The V call is TRBV29-1, the J call TRBJ2-1, with 10 bases lining up with TRBD1. Germline V CDR1 and CDR2: SQVTM, ANQGSEA. CDR3 size: 17 residues. After removal of 5 bases from V and 0 bases from J, the junction contained 10 bases not matched to a gene. CDR3 coding DNA: TGCAGCGTTCGGACAGGGGGTGCTTCTTCCTCCTACAATGAGCAGTTCTTC. This gives the protein CSVRTGGASSSYNEQFF.

This clonotype turned up a few times. The J gene is TRBJ2-5, the V gene TRBV12-3 or TRBV12-4; no clear D gene. Trimming cost V 6 bases and J 5 bases, with 10 bases left between them. The CDR3 runs to 12 residues. CDR3 nucleotides: TGTGCCAGCAGGACGCTCCGGGAGACCCAGTACTTC. It codes for CASRTLRETQYF.

The V and J genes are TRBV20-1 and TRBJ2-3; the D is unclear. This CDR3 has 13 residues. Germline CDR1 and CDR2: DFQATT and SNEGSKA (reference sequence). The ends were cut back, 7 bases at V and 0 bases at J, with 11 bases in the middle. The CDR3 region is CSDHAISTDTQYF. The CDR3 DNA is TGCAGTGACCACGCCATCAGCACAGATACGCAGTATTTT.

The chain joins TRBV7-2 to TRBJ2-1, with D possibly matching TRBD2 (6 bases). This CDR3 is 15 amino acids long. Germline-derived CDR1 and CDR2 are SGHTA and FQGNSA. V gave up 4 bases and J gave up 2 bases, with 12 bases separating them. The CDR3 DNA reads as TGTGCCAGCAGCTCAGGACGGGGGACCTACAATGAGCAGTTCTTC. It translates to CASSSGRGTYNEQFF.

This clonotype was detected a few times. The DNA for the CDR3 is TGTGCCAGCAGTCCATGGGACAGGAACACTGAAGCTTTCTTT. The encoded protein is CASSPWDRNTEAFF. The chain has TRBV27 and TRBJ1-1, with 7 positions matching TRBD1. V trimming: 5 bases; J trimming: 1 base; junction bases outside the gene matches: 4. The CDR3 extends over 14 amino acids. CDR1 is MNHEY and CDR2 is SMNVEV in the germline V gene (reference sequence).

This clonotype was seen more than once but under ten times. The chain has TRBV15 and TRBJ2-1, with TRBD2 matching 8 bases. The trim removed 8 bases at V and 4 bases at J, leaving 7 bases unmatched. There are 14 residues in the CDR3. Germline assignment: CDR1 LNHNV and CDR2 YYDKDF (reference sequence). The CDR3 region has the DNA TGTGCCACCCATCCCGGGACTAGTTACAATGAGCAGTTCTTC. It translates to CATHPGTSYNEQFF.

Only a few counts were recorded for this clonotype. This chain joins TRBV29-1 and TRBJ2-1, with D unresolved. The CDR3 sequence is 13 residues long. In germline, CDR1 is SQVTM, CDR2 ANQGSEA. Trimming stripped 2 bases from V and 3 bases from J, with 8 bases between. The CDR3 loop is CSVERLDYNEQFF. CDR3 nucleotide sequence: TGCAGCGTTGAACGACTGGACTACAATGAGCAGTTCTTC.

The chain carries TRBV27 and TRBJ2-1, with TRBD2 matching 10 bases. This CDR3 spans 15 amino acids. The trim removed 5 bases at V and 2 bases at J, leaving 3 bases unmatched. CDR1 MNHEY and CDR2 SMNVEV come from the germline V gene (reference sequence). CDR3 loop: CASSTAGGAYNEQFF. The CDR3 DNA sequence: TGTGCCAGCAGTACAGCGGGAGGGGCCTACAATGAGCAGTTCTTC.

The rearrangement links TRBV13 to TRBJ1-2; D is unclear. There are 15 residues in the CDR3. Germline values: CDR1 PRHDT, CDR2 FYEKMQ (reference sequence). The V and J ends lost 2 bases and 1 base respectively, with 11 bases between them. CDR3 DNA: TGTGCCAGCAGCTTAAGAGGGTCCGGTAACTATGGCTACACCTTC. Its translation: CASSLRGSGNYGYTF.

J is TRBJ2-6 and V is TRBV4-1; D is possibly TRBD2 (7 bases). The germline CDR1 and CDR2 sequences are MGHRA and YSYEKL. There are 16 residues in the CDR3. V lost 11 bases, J lost 0 bases, and 17 bases lay in between. DNA for the CDR3: TGCGCCTCATTAGGGGGGGAGTCCTCTGGGGCCAACGTCCTGACTTTC. This encodes CASLGGESSGANVLTF.

This chain connects TRBV20-1 to TRBJ1-1, with D uncertain. The germline gives CDR1 DFQATT, CDR2 SNEGSKA (reference sequence). CDR3 size: 13 residues. The V and J ends lost 4 bases and 1 base respectively, with 10 bases between them. The DNA of the CDR3 is TGCAGTGCTATCCGGAACCCGAACACTGAAGCTTTCTTT. Amino acid sequence: CSAIRNPNTEAFF.

This chain links TRBV20-1 with TRBJ2-5; 8 nucleotides line up with TRBD2. The DNA end is more similar to TRBJ2-7, so the J call may be wrong. CDR3 length: 14 residues. Germline CDR1 reads DFQATT; CDR2 reads SNEGSKA (reference sequence). CDR3 nucleotides: TGCAGTGCAGATGGAGCGGGAGTGGGTTCCGAGCAGTACTTC. Amino acids: CSADGAGVGSEQYF.

This clonotype is a singleton in its sample. This rearrangement joins TRBV5-5 to TRBJ2-5; D may match TRBD1 or TRBD2 (5 bases each). Germline assignment: CDR1 SGHKS and CDR2 YYEKEE (reference sequence). CDR3 length equals 15 residues. Trimming stripped 2 bases from V and 5 bases from J, with 16 bases between. The CDR3 region has the DNA TGTGCCAGCAGCTTAAGTGGATACGAGGGGGAGACCCAGTACTTC. It is translated as CASSLSGYEGETQYF.

This clonotype was found a few times. J is TRBJ2-7 and V is TRBV7-2; D gene ambiguous. CDR1 and CDR2 (germline): SGHTA, FQGNSA. Trimming shortened V by 2 bases and J by 4 bases, and 12 bases separated the two germline ends. The CDR3 consists of 14 residues. In nucleotides, the CDR3 is TGTGCCAGCAGCTTAAAGACTCTCCAATACGAGCAGTACTTC. It specifies CASSLKTLQYEQYF.

Of note for this clonotype: A much more abundant neighbour one base away suggests this may be a read error. V gene TRBV10-3 combines with J gene TRBJ2-7; 9 nucleotides agree with TRBD1. The germline V gene encodes CDR1 ENHRY and CDR2 SYGVKD. This CDR3 spans 14 amino acids. The ends lost 11 bases at V and 3 bases at J; junction bases unmatched: 11. The CDR3 loop is CAERSGTGHYEQYF. Written as DNA, the CDR3 is TGTGCCGAGAGAAGCGGGACAGGGCACTACGAGCAGTACTTC.

V gene TRBV5-6 combines with J gene TRBJ1-3; D call uncertain. CDR1 is SGHDT and CDR2 is YYEEEE in the germline V gene. This CDR3 is built from 16 residues. V was cut by 0 bases and J by 1 base, with 11 bases left in between. The CDR3 DNA is TGTGCCAGCAGCTTGGTGGACTCCAGATCTGGAAACACCATATATTTT. Its protein product is CASSLVDSRSGNTIYF. Complete variable domain (other parts from reference TRBV5-6 and TRBJ1-3): DAGVTQSPTHLIKTRGQQVTLRCSPKSGHDTVSWYQQALGQGPQFIFQYYEEEERQRGNFPDRFSGHQFPNYSSELNVNALLLGDSALYLCASSLVDSRSGNTIYFGEGSWLTVV.

Only a few counts were recorded for this clonotype. The chain links TRBV9 to TRBJ2-1, with D uncertain. Germline V gene lookup returns CDR1 SGDLS and CDR2 YYNGEE. The CDR3 spans 14 residues. V shed 6 bases and J shed 4 bases, with 14 bases lying between them. The CDR3 reads CASTKESEYNEQFF. In nucleotides, the CDR3 is TGTGCCAGCACCAAAGAGAGCGAGTACAATGAGCAGTTCTTC.

The chain joins TRBV6-5 to TRBJ1-2; 9 nucleotides line up with TRBD1. Looked up from germline, CDR1 is MNHEY and CDR2 is SVGAGI. The CDR3 sequence is 13 residues long. V was pared by 6 bases and J by 4 bases, with 3 bases of the junction left unmatched. CDR3 region: CASRTGGRYGYTF. In DNA form, the CDR3 reads TGTGCCAGCAGAACAGGGGGCCGCTATGGCTACACCTTC.

This chain uses TRBV4-2 with TRBJ2-2; 9 positions match TRBD2. The CDR3 covers 17 residues. Germline assignment: CDR1 LGHNA and CDR2 YNFKEQ. Trimming took 0 bases from V and 4 from J; bases not matched to a gene: 6. CDR3: CASSQDILAGLTGELFF. The CDR3 DNA is TGTGCCAGCAGCCAAGATATCCTAGCGGGACTCACCGGGGAGCTGTTTTTT.